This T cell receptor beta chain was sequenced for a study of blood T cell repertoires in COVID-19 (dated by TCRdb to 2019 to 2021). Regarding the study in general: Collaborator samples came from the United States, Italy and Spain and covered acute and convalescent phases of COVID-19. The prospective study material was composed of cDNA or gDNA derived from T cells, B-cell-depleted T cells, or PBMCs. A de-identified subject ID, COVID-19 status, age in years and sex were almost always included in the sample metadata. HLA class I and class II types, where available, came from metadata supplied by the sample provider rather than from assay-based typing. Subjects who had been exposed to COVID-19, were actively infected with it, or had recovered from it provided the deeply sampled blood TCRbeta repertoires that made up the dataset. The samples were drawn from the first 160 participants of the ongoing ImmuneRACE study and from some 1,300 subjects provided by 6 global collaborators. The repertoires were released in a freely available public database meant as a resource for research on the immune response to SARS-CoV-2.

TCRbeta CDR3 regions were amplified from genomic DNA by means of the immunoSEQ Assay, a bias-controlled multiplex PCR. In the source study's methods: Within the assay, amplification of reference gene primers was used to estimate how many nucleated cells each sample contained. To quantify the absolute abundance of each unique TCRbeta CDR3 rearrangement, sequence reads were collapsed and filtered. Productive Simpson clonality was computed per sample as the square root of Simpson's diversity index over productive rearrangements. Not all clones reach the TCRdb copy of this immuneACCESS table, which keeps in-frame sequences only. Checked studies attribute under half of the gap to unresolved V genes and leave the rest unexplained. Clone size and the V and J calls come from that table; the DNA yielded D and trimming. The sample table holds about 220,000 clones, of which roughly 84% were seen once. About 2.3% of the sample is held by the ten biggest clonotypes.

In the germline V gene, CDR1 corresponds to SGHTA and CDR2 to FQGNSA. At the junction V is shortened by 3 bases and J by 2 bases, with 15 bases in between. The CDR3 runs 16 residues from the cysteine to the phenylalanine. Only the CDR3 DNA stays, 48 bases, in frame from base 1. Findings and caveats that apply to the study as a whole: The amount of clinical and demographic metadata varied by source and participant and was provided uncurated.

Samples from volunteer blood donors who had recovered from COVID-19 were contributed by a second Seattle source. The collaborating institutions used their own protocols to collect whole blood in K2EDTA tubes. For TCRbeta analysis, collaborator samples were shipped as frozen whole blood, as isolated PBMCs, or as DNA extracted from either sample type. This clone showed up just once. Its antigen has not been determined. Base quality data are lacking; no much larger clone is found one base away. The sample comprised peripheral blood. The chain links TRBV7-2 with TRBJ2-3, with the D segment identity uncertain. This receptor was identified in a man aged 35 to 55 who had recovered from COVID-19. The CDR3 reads CASSFAGEASTDTQYF. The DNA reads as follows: TGTGCCAGCAGCTTCGCCGGTGAGGCCTCCACAGATACGCAGTATTTT.